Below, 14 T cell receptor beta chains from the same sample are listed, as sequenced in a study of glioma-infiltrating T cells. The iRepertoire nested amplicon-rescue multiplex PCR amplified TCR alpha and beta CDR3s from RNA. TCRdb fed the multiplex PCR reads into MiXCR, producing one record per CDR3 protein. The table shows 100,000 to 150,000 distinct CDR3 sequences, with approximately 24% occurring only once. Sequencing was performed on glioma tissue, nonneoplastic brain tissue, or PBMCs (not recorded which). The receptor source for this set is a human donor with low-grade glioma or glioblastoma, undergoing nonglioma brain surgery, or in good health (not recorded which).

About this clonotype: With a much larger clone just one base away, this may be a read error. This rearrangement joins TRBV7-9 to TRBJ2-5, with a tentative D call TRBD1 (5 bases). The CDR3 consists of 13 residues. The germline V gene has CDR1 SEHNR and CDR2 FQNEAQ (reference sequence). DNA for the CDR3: TGTGCCAGCAGCCCTACTGGGGCGGAGACCCAGTGCTTC. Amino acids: CASSPTGAETQCF.

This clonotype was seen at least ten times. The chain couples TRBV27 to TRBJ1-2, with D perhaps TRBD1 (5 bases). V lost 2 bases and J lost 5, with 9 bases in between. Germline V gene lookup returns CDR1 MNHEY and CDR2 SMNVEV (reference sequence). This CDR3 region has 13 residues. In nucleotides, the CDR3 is TGTGCCAGCAGTTTAGGACAATCTTATGGCTACACCTTC. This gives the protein CASSLGQSYGYTF.

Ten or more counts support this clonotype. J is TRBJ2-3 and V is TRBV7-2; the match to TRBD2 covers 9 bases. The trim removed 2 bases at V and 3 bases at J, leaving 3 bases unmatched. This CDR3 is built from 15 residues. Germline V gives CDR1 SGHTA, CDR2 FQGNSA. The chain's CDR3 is CASSLMSGRTDTQYF. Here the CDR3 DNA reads TGTGCCAGCAGCTTAATGAGCGGGAGGACAGATACGCAGTATTTT.

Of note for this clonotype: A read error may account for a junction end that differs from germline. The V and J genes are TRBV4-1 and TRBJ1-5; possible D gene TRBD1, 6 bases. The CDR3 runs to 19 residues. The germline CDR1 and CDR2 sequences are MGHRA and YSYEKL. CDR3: CASSQASGAVQLSSQPQHF. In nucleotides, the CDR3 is TGCGCCAGCAGCCAAGCCTCAGGGGCAGTCCAACTTAGCAGTCAGCCCCAGCATTTT.

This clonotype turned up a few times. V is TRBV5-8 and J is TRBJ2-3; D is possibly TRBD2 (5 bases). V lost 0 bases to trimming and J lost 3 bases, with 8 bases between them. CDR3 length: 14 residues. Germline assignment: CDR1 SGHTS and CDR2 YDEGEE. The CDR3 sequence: CASSLVLATDTQYF. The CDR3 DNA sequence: TGTGCCAGCAGCTTGGTTCTAGCAACAGATACGCAGTATTTT.

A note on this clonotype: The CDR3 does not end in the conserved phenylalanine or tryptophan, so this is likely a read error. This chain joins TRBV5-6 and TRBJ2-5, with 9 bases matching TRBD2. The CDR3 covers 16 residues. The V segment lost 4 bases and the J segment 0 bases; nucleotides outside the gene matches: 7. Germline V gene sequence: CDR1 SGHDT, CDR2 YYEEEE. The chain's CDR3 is CASSLSGGRYQETQYS. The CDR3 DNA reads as TGTGCCAGCAGCCTTAGCGGGGGCCGGTACCAAGAGACCCAGTACTCC.

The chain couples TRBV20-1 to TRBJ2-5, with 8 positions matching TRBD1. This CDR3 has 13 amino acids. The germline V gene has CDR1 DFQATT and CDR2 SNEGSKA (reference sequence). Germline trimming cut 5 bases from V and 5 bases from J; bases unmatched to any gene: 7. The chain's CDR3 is CSAEDREPETQYF. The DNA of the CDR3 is TGCAGTGCTGAGGACAGGGAGCCGGAGACCCAGTACTTC.

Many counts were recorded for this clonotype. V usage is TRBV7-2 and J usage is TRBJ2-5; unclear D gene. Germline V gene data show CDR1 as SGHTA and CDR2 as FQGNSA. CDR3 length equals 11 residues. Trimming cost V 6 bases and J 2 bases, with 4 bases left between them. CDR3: CASREQETQYF. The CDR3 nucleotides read TGTGCCAGCAGGGAACAAGAGACCCAGTACTTC. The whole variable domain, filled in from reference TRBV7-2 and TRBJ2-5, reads GAGVSQSPSNKVTEKGKDVELRCDPISGHTALYWYRQSLGQGLEFLIYFQGNSAPDKSGLPSDRFSAERTGGSVSTLTIQRTQQEDSAVYLCASREQETQYFGPGTRLLVL.

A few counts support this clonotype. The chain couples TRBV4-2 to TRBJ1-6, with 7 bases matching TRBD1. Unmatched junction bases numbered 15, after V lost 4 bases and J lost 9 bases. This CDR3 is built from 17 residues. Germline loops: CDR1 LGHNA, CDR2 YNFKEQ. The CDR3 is CASSPDRMVSSGSPLHF. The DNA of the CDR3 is TGTGCCAGCAGCCCGGACAGGATGGTTTCTTCGGGTTCACCCCTCCACTTT.

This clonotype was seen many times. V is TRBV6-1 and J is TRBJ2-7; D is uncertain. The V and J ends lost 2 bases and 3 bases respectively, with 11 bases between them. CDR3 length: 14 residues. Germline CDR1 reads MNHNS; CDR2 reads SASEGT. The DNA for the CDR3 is TGTGCCAGCAGTGAAACAGTAGCAAACTACGAGCAGTACGTC. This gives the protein CASSETVANYEQYV.

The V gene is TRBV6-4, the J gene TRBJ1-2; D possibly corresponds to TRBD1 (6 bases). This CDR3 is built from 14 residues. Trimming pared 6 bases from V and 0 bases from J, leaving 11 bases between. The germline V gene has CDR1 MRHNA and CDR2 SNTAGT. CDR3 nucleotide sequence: TGTGCCAGCAGCCCCGAGGGGGCTAACTATGGCTACACCTTC. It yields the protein CASSPEGANYGYTF.

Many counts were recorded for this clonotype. The CDR3 spells CSAPSGGQLDTQYF. CDR3 bases: TGCAGTGCTCCTAGCGGGGGGCAGTTAGATACGCAGTATTTT. This chain connects TRBV20-1 to TRBJ2-3, with 11 bases matching TRBD2. CDR1 DFQATT and CDR2 SNEGSKA come from the germline V gene (reference sequence). After removal of 5 bases from V and 5 bases from J, the junction contained 6 bases not matched to a gene. The CDR3 has 14 residues.

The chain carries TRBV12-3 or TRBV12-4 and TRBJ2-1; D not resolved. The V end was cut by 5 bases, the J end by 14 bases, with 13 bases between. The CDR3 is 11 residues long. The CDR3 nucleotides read TGTGCCAGCAGTCCGTCAGGCCTGGAGTTCTTC. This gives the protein CASSPSGLEFF.

In DNA form, the CDR3 reads TGCGCCAGCAGCTTGGCCATTGTCACTGAAGCTTTCTTT. Protein product: CASSLAIVTEAFF. The gene calls are TRBV5-1 and TRBJ1-1; D is ambiguous. The CDR3 is made up of 13 amino acids. The germline gives CDR1 SGHRS, CDR2 YFSETQ. Trimming removed 0 bases from V and 4 bases from J, with 7 bases in between.